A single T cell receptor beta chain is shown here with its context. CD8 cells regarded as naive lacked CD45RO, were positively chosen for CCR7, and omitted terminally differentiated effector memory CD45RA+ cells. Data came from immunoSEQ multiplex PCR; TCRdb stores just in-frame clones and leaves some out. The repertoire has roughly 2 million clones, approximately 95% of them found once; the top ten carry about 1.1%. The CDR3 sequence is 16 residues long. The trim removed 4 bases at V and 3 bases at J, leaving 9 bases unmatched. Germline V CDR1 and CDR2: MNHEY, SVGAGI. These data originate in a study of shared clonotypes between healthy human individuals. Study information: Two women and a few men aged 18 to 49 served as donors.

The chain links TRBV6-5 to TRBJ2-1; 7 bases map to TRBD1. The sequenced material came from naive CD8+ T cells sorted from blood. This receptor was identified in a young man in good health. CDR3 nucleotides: TGTGCCAGCAGTTCCCCTCTTCGGACAGGCTACAATGAGCAGTTCTTC. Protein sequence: CASSSPLRTGYNEQFF.